The entry below describes one T cell receptor beta chain. Profiled with immunoSEQ multiplex PCR; TCRdb holds only in-frame clones, not every one. The top ten clones hold around 5.8% of a sample with 120,000 or so clones, about 90% of them seen once. This entry comes from a study of T cell responses to AZD1222 COVID-19 vaccine. Germline CDR1 reads MNHEY; CDR2 reads SMNVEV (reference sequence). The junction had 2 bases not matched to a gene; V was cut back by 5 bases and J by 2 bases. This CDR3 contains 14 residues. This rearrangement joins TRBV27 to TRBJ1-4; 7 nucleotides match TRBD1. The sequencing here drew on peripheral blood, taken on day 0 of AZD1222 vaccination. The receptor comes from an adult in good health. CDR3 sequence (DNA): TGTGCCAGCAGTCGGGACAGCACTAATGAAAAACTGTTTTTT. It codes for CASSRDSTNEKLFF.